This T cell receptor beta chain emerged from a study of CD8 T cells in Susac syndrome. Study-level points and caveats: By the study's own acknowledgment, its TCR sequencing and HLA analysis included relatively few individuals.

Sequencing of TCR beta covered CD8+ and CD4+ T cells obtained from blood. Random-hexamer reverse transcription was applied to about 0.45 to 1 ug RNA. Amplification of TCR beta CDR3 by immunoSEQ multiplex PCR spanned 54 Vbeta and 13 Jbeta. TCRdb ran MiXCR on the immunoSEQ multiplex PCR reads and lists one entry per CDR3 protein. The table lists about 190,000 distinct CDR3 sequences, under 97% of them singletons, with approximately 0.1% in the top ten. A word on this clonotype: Antigen: not known.

CDR1 GTSNPN and CDR2 SVGIG come from the germline V gene (reference sequence). Trimming stripped 1 base from V and 6 bases from J, with 16 bases between. The length of the CDR3 is 16 residues. The TCR was taken from a human donor with Susac syndrome. The chain has TRBV30 and TRBJ1-6; D call uncertain. The sample comprised CD4+ T cells from PBMCs. CDR3 bases: TGTGCCTGGAGTGCCACGACAAGAAGCGGTAATTCACCCCTCCACTTT. It translates to CAWSATTRSGNSPLHF. The complete variable domain, with remaining parts taken from reference TRBV30 and TRBJ1-6, reads SQTIHQWPATLVQPVGSPLSLECTVEGTSNPNLYWYRQAAGRGLQLLFYSVGIGQISSEVPQNLSASRPQDRQFILSSKKLLLSDSGFYLCAWSATTRSGNSPLHFGNGTRLTVT.